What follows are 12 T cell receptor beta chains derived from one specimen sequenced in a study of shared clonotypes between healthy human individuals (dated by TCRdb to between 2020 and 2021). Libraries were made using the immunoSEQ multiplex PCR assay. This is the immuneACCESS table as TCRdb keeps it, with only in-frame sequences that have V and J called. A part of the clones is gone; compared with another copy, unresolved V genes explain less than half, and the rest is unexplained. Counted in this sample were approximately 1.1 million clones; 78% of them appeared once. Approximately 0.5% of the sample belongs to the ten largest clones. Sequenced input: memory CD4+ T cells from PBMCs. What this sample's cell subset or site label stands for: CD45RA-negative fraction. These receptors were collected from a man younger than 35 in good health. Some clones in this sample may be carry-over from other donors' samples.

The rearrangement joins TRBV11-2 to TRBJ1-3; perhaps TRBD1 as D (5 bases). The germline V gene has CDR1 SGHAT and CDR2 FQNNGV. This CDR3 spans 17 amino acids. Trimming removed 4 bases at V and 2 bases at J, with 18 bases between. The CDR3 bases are TGTGCCAGCAGCTCCATCGCGGGGCCAAGCCCTGGAAACACCATATATTTT. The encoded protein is CASSSIAGPSPGNTIYF.

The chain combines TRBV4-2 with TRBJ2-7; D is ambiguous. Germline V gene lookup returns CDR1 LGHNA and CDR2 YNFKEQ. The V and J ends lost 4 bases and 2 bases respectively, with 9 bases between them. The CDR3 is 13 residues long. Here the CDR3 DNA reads TGTGCCAGCAGCCGTCGGATTACCTACGAGCAGTACTTC. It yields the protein CASSRRITYEQYF.

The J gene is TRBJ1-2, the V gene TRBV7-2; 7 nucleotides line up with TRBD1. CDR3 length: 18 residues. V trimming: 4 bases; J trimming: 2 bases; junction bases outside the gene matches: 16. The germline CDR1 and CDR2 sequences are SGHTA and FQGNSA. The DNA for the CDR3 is TGTGCCAGCAGCTCCCTTCACTCCAGGGGGATCGGGAACTATGGCTACACCTTC. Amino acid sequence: CASSSLHSRGIGNYGYTF.

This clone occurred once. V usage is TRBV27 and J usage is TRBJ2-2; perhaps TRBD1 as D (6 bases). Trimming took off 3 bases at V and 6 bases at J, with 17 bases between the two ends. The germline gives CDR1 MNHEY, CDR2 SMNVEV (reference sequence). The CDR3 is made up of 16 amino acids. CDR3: CASSFPRGRFAGELFF. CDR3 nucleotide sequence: TGTGCCAGCAGTTTCCCCAGGGGAAGGTTCGCCGGGGAGCTGTTTTTT.

CDR3 in amino acids: CASSTVGRSGETQYF. CDR3 bases: TGTGCCAGCAGCACAGTGGGTAGGTCCGGAGAGACCCAGTACTTC. The V and J genes are TRBV11-2 and TRBJ2-5; D call uncertain. The CDR3 has 15 residues. V dropped 5 bases and J dropped 4 bases, with 17 bases sitting between them. Germline V CDR1 and CDR2: SGHAT, FQNNGV. The complete variable domain, with remaining parts taken from reference TRBV11-2 and TRBJ2-5, reads EAGVAQSPRYKIIEKRQSVAFWCNPISGHATLYWYQQILGQGPKLLIQFQNNGVVDDSQLPKDRFSAERLKGVDSTLKIQPAKLEDSAVYLCASSTVGRSGETQYFGPGTRLLVL.

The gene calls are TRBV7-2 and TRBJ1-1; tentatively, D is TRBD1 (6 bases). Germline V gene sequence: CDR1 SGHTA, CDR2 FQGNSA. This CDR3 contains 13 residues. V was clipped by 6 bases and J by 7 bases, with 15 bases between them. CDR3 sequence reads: CASSNQGPGEAFF. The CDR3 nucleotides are TGTGCCAGCAGTAATCAGGGGCCGGGTGAAGCTTTCTTT.

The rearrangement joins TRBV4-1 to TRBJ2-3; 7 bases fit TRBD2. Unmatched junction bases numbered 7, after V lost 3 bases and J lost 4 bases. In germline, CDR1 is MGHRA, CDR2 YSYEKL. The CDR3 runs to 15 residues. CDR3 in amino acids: CASSQGGSNPDTQYF. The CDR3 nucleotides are TGCGCCAGCAGCCAGGGGGGGAGCAACCCAGATACGCAGTATTTT.

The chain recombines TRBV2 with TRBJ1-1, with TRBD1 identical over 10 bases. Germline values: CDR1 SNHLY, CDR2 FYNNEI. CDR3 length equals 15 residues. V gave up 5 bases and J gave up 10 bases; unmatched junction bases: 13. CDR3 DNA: TGTGCCAGCAGTAAAACCGGGACAGGGGTCTTTGGAGCTTTCTTT. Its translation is CASSKTGTGVFGAFF.

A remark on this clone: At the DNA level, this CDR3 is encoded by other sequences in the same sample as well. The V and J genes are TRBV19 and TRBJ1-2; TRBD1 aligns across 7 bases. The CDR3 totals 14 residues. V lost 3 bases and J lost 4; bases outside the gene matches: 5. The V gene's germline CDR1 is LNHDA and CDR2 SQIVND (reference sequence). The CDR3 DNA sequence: TGTGCCAGTAGTATGTCTCAGGGGGGCTATGGCTACACCTTC. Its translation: CASSMSQGGYGYTF.

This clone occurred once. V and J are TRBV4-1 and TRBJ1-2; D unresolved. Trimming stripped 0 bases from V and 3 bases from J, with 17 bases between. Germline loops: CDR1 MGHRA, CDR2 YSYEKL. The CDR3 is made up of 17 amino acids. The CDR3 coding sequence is TGCGCCAGCAGCCAAGATGAGCGGATAGGGTTAGACTATGGCTACACCTTC. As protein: CASSQDERIGLDYGYTF.

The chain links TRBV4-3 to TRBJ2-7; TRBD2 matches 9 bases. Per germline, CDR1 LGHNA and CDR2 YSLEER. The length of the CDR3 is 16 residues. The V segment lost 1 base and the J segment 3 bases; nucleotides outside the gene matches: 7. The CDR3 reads CASSQGPLAGNYEQYF. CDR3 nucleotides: TGCGCCAGCAGCCAAGGCCCACTAGCGGGCAACTACGAGCAGTACTTC.

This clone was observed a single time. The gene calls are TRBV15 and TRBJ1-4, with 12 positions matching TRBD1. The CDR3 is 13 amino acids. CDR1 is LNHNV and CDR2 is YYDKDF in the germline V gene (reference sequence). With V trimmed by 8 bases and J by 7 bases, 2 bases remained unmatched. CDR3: CATRDRGREKLFF. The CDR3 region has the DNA TGTGCCACCCGGGACAGGGGGCGTGAAAAACTGTTTTTT.